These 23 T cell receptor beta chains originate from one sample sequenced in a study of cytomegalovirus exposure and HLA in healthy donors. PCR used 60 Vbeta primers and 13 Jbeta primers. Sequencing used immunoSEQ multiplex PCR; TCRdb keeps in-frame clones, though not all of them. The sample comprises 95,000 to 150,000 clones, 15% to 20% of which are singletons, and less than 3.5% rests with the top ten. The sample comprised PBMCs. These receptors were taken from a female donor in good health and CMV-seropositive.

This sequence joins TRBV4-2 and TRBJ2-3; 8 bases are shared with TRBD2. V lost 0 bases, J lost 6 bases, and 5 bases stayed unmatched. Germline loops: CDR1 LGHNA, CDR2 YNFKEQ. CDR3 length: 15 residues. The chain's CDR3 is CASSQEPAGADTQYF. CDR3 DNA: TGTGCCAGCAGCCAAGAGCCAGCGGGAGCCGATACGCAGTATTTT.

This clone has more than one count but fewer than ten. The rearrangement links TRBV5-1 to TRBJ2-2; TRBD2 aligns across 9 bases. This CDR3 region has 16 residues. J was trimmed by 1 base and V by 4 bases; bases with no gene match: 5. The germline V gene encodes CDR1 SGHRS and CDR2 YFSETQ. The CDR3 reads CASSHQAGGNTGELFF. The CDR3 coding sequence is TGCGCCAGCAGCCACCAAGCGGGGGGGAACACCGGGGAGCTGTTTTTT. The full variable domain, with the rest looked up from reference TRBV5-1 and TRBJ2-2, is KAGVTQTPRYLIKTRGQQVTLSCSPISGHRSVSWYQQTPGQGLQFLFEYFSETQRNKGNFPGRFSGRQFSNSRSEMNVSTLELGDSALYLCASSHQAGGNTGELFFGEGSRLTVL.

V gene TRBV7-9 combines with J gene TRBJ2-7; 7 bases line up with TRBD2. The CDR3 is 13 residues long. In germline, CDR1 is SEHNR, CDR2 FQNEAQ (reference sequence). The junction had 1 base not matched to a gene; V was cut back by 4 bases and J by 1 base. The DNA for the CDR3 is TGTGCCAGCAGCTCTAGCGGTTCCTACGAGCAGTACTTC. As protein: CASSSSGSYEQYF.

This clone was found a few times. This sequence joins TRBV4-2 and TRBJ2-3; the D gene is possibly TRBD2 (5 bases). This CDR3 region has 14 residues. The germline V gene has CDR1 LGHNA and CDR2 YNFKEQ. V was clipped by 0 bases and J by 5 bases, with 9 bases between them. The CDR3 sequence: CASSQDVEVDTQYF. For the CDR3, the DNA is TGTGCCAGCAGCCAAGATGTGGAGGTAGATACGCAGTATTTT.

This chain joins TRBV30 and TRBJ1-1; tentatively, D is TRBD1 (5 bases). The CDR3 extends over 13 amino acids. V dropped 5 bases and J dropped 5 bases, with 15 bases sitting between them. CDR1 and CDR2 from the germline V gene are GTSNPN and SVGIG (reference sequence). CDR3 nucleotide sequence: TGTGCCTGGTCGAGACAGTCAGGGACTGAAGCTTTCTTT. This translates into CAWSRQSGTEAFF. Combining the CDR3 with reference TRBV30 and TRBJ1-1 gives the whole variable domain SQTIHQWPATLVQPVGSPLSLECTVEGTSNPNLYWYRQAAGRGLQLLFYSVGIGQISSEVPQNLSASRPQDRQFILSSKKLLLSDSGFYLCAWSRQSGTEAFFGQGTRLTVV.

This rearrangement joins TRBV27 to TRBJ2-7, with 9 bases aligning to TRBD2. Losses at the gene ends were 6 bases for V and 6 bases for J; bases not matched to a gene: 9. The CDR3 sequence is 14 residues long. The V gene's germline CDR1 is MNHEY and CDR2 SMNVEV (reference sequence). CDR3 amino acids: CASREGLAIREQYF. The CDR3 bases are TGTGCCAGCAGGGAGGGACTAGCTATTCGCGAGCAGTACTTC.

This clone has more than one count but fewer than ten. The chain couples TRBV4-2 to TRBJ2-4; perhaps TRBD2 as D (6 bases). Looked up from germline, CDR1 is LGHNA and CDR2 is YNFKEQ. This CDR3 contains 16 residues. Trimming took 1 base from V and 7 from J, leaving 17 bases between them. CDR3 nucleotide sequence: TGTGCCAGCAGCCAAGCTGAGGGACTTCAAGGGAACATTCAGTACTTC. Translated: CASSQAEGLQGNIQYF.

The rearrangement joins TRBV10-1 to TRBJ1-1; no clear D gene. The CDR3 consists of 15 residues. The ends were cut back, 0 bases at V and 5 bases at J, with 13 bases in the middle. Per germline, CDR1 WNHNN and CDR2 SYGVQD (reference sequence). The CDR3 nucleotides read TGCGCCAGCAGTGAGTCTAGTAGGGAGAGGACTGAAGCTTTCTTT. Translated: CASSESSRERTEAFF.

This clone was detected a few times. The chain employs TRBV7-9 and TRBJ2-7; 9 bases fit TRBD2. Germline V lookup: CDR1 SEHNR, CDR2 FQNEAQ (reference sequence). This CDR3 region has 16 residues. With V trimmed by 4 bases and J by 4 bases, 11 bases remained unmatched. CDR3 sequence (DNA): TGTGCCAGCAGCTCGAATACGGGGACTAGCCAATACGAGCAGTACTTC. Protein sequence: CASSSNTGTSQYEQYF.

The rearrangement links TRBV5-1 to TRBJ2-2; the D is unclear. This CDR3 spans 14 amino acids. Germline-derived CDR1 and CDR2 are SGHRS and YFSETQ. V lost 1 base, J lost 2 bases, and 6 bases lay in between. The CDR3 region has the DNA TGCGCCAGCAGCTTGATAGCAAACACCGGGGAGCTGTTTTTT. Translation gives CASSLIANTGELFF.

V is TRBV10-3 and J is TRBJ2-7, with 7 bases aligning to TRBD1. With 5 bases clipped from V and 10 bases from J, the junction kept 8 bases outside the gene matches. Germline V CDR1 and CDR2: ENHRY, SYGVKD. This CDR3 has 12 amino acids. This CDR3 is CAISNRTGEQYF. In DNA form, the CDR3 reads TGTGCCATCAGTAACCGCACAGGGGAACAGTACTTC.

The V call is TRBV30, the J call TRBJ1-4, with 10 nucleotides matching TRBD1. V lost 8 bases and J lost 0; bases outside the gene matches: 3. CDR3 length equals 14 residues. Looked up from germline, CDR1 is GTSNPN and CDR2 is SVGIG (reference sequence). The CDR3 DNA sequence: TGTGCCGGGGACAGGGGTGCAACTAATGAAAAACTGTTTTTT. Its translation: CAGDRGATNEKLFF.

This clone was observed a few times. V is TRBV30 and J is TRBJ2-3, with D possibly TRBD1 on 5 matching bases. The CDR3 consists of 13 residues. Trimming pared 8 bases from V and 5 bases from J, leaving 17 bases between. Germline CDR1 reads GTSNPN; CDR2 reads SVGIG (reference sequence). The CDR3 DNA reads TGTGCCGGATACGCGCCTAGGGGAGATACGCAGTATTTT. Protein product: CAGYAPRGDTQYF. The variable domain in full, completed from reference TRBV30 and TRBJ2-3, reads SQTIHQWPATLVQPVGSPLSLECTVEGTSNPNLYWYRQAAGRGLQLLFYSVGIGQISSEVPQNLSASRPQDRQFILSSKKLLLSDSGFYLCAGYAPRGDTQYFGPGTRLTVL.

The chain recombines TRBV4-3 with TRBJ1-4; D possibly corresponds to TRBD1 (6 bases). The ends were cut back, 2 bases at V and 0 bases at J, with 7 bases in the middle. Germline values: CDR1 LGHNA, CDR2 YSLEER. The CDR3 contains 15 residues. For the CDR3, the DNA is TGCGCCAGCAGCCAAAGGACAGCAACTAATGAAAAACTGTTTTTT. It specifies CASSQRTATNEKLFF.

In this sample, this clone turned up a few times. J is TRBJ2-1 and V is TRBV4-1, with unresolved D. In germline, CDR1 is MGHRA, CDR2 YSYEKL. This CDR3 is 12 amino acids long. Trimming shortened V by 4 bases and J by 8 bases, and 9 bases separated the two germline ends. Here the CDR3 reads CASSRGRDEQFF. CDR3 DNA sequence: TGCGCCAGCAGCCGCGGCCGGGATGAGCAGTTCTTC.

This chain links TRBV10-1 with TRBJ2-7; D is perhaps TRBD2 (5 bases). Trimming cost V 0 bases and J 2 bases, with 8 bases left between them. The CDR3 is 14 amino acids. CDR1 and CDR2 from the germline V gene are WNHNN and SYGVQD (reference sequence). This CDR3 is CASSESAGPYEQYF. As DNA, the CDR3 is TGCGCCAGCAGTGAGTCCGCGGGCCCCTACGAGCAGTACTTC.

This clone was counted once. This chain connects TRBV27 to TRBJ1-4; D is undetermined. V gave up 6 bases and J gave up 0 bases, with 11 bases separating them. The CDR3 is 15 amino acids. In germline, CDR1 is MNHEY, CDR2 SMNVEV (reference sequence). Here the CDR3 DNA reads TGTGCCAGCAGAGTTGAAGGAGCAACTAATGAAAAACTGTTTTTT. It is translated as CASRVEGATNEKLFF. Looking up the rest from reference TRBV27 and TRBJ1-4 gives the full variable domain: EAQVTQNPRYLITVTGKKLTVTCSQNMNHEYMSWYRQDPGLGLRQIYYSMNVEVTDKGDVPEGYKVSRKEKRNFPLILESPSPNQTSLYFCASRVEGATNEKLFFGSGTQLSVL.

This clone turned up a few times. CDR3 DNA: TGTGCCTGGGATAGGGGTCTGAACACCGGGGAGCTGTTTTTT. This gives the protein CAWDRGLNTGELFF. This chain connects TRBV30 to TRBJ2-2; D perhaps matches TRBD1 (5 bases). V lost 5 bases and J 1 base, leaving 11 bases between the germline ends. The CDR3 sequence is 14 residues long. CDR1 is GTSNPN, CDR2 SVGIG, per germline (reference sequence).

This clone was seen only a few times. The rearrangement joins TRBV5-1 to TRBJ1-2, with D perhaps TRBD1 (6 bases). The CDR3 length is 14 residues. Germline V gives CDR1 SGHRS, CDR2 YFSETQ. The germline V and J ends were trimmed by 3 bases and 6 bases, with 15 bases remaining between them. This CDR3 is CASSSLQGRDGYTF. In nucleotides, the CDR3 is TGCGCCAGCAGCTCTCTACAGGGCAGGGATGGCTACACCTTC. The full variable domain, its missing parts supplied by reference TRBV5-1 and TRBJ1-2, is KAGVTQTPRYLIKTRGQQVTLSCSPISGHRSVSWYQQTPGQGLQFLFEYFSETQRNKGNFPGRFSGRQFSNSRSEMNVSTLELGDSALYLCASSSLQGRDGYTFGSGTRLTVV.

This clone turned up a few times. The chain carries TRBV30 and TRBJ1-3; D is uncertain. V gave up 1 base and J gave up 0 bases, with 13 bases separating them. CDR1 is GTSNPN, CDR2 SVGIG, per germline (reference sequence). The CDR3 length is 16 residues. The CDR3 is CAWSDTGSSSGNTIYF. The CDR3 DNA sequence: TGTGCCTGGAGTGACACGGGGAGCAGCTCTGGAAACACCATATATTTT.

The chain's CDR3 is CASMKHYSNQPQHF. CDR3 DNA: TGTGCCAGCATGAAACACTATAGCAATCAGCCCCAGCATTTT. V is TRBV28 and J is TRBJ1-5, with no clear D. V lost 7 bases and J 0 bases, leaving 10 bases between the germline ends. Germline-derived CDR1 and CDR2 are MDHEN and SYDVKM. This CDR3 spans 14 amino acids.

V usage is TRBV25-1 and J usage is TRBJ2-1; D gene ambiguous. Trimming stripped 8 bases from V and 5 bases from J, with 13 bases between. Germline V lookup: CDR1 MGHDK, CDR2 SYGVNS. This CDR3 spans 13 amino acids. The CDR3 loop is CASLQGSNNEQFF. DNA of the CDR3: TGTGCCAGCCTTCAAGGTAGCAACAATGAGCAGTTCTTC.

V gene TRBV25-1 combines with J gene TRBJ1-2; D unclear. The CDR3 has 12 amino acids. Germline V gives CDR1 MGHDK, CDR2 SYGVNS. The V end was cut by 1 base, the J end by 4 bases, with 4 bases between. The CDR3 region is CASSELSYGYTF. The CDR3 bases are TGTGCCAGCAGTGAATTGAGCTATGGCTACACCTTC.